This T cell receptor (beta chain) was sequenced for a study of molecular identifiers for immune sequencing clone quantification. This clonotype was seen ten or more times. One entry per CDR3 protein, called by TCRdb with MiXCR from the PCR reads. The sample lists 88,000 or so distinct CDR3 sequences, 21% occurring once. This CDR3 comprises 12 residues. V was pared by 3 bases and J by 5 bases, with 9 bases between. Germline CDR1 DFQATT, CDR2 SNEGSKA (reference sequence). Material: naive CD8+ T cells from blood, with Jurkat cell RNA spiked in. Specified subset: FACS-sorted CD8+CD4-CCR7+CD45RA+ naive T cells. The source is a human donor in good health. Some libraries in this study had Jurkat cell RNA spiked in. The V gene is TRBV20-1, the J gene TRBJ2-3, with no clear D. CDR3 in amino acids: CSASDGRDTQYF. The CDR3 region has the DNA TGCAGTGCTAGTGATGGGCGAGATACGCAGTATTTT.